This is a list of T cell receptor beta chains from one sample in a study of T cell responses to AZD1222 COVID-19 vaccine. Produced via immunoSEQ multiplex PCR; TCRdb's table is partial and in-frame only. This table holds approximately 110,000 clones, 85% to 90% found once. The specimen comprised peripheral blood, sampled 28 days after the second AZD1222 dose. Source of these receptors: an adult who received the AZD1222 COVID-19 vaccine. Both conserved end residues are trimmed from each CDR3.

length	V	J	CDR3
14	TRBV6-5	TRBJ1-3	ASSYSTATGGNTIY
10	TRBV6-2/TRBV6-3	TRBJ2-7	ASSLPSYEQY
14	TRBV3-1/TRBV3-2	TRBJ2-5	ASSLGLAGGGKTQY
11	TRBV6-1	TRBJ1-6	ASSEARGSPLH
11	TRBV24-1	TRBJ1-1	ATSDHLGAEAF
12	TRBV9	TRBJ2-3	ASGRGASTDTQY
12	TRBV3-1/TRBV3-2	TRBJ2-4	ASSQGGAKNIQY
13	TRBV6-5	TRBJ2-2	ASNRGKSNTGELF
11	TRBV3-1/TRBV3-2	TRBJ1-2	ASSERTGAGYT
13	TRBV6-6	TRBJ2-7	ASSFTGEGSYEQY
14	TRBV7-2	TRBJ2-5	ASMLTGTVLVETQY
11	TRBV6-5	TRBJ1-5	ATDGDTGQPQH
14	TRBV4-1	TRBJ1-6	ASSQGDSNNNSPLH
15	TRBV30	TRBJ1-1	AWSYPLGADENTEAF
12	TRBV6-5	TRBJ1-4	ASSYWGRDEKLF
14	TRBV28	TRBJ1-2	ASSLVGTGGDYGYT
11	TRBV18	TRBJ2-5	ASSRTSEETQY
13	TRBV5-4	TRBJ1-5	ASSPHWTGHQPQH
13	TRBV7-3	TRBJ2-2	ASSPTITNTGELF
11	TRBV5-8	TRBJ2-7	ASSLAGPYEQY
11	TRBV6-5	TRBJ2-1	ASTRSKGDEQF
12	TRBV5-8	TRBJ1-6	ASSFRQGRSPLH
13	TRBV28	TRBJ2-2	ASSNPGQGAGELF
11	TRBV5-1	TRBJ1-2	ASSLAGGDGYT
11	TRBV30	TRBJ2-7	AWGPGPAYEQY
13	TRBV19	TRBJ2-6	ASSIGSSGANVLT
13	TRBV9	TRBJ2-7	ASSVGSRTVYEQY
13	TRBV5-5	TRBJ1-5	ASSPSGQLNQPQH
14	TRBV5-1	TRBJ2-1	ASSPTWGLVLDEQF
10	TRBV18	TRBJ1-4	ASSPPMGGLF
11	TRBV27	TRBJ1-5	ASRRDRNQPQH
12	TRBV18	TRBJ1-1	ASSPGPSGAEAF
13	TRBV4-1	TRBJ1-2	ASRLQPFGYYGYT
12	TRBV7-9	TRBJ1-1	ASSRKDWNTEAF
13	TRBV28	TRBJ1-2	ASSLVRVVGYGYT
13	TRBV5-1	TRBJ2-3	ASSSGPIRMDTQY
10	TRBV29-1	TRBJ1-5	SGQLFGQPQH
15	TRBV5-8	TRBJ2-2	ASRPPPGTGHTGELF
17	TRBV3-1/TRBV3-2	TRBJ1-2	ASSGGPGQGAGMSYGYT
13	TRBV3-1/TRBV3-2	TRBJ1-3	ASSQEATPGNTIY
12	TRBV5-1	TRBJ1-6	ASSDLQGGSPLH